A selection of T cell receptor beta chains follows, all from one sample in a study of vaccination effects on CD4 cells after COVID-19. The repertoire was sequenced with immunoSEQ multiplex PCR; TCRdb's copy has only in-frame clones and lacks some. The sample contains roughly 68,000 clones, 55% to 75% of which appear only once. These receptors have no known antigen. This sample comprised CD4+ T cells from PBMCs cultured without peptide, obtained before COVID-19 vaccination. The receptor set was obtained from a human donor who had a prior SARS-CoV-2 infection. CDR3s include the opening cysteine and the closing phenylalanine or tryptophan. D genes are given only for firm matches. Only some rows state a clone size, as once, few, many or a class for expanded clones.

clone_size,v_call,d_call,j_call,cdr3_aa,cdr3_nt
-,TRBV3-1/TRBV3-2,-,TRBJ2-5,CASSQDVIRETQYF,TGTGCCAGCAGCCAAGATGTTATCAGGGAGACCCAGTACTTC
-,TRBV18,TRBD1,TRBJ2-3,CASGQAESTDTQYF,TGTGCCAGCGGACAGGCAGAGAGCACAGATACGCAGTATTTT
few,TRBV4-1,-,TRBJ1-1,CASSQHGISQEAFF,TGCGCCAGCAGCCAACACGGGATCTCTCAGGAAGCTTTCTTT
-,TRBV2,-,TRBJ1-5,CASSDRRNNQPQHF,TGTGCCAGCAGTGACAGGCGGAACAATCAGCCCCAGCATTTT
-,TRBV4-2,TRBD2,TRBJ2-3,CASSQEGSSGVLSTDTQYF,TGTGCCAGCAGCCAAGAAGGTTCTAGCGGGGTTCTTTCCACAGATACGCAGTATTTT
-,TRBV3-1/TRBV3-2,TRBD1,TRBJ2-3,CASSQETGYTDTQYF,TGTGCCAGCAGCCAAGAGACAGGGTACACAGATACGCAGTATTTT
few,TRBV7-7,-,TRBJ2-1,CASSLNERNEQFF,TGTGCTAGCAGCTTAAACGAGAGGAATGAGCAGTTCTTC
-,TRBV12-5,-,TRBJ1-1,CASGTGIAEAFF,TGTGCTAGTGGTACAGGGATCGCTGAAGCTTTCTTT
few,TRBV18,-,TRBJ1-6,CASSPTSSYNSPLHF,TGTGCCAGCTCCCCCACGAGCTCCTATAATTCACCCCTCCACTTT
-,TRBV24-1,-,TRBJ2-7,CATSQGSLMRQYF,TGTGCCACCAGTCAGGGGAGTCTCATGCGGCAGTACTTC
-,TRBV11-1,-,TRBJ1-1,CASSSPGTSRNTEAFF,TGTGCCAGCAGCTCACCGGGGACAAGTCGGAACACTGAAGCTTTCTTT
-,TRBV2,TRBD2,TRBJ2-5,CASGGASGSGEETQYF,TGTGCCAGCGGGGGGGCTAGCGGGAGCGGCGAAGAGACCCAGTACTTC
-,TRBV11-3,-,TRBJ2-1,CASSFSSYNEQFF,TGTGCCAGCAGCTTCTCTTCCTACAATGAGCAGTTCTTC
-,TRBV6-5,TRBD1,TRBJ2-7,CASRRGQRYYEQYF,TGTGCCAGCCGCCGGGGACAGCGCTACTACGAGCAGTACTTC
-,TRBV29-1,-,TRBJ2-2,CSVERVRGELFF,TGCAGCGTTGAAAGGGTTCGCGGGGAGCTGTTTTTT
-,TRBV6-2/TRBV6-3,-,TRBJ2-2,CASSYLRQPTGELFF,TGTGCCAGCAGTTACCTCCGACAGCCCACCGGGGAGCTGTTTTTT
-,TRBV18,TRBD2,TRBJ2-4,CASSPAGPGGNIQYF,TGTGCCAGCTCACCGGCAGGGCCGGGGGGAAACATTCAGTACTTC
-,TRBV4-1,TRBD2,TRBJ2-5,CASSQVIAGGQETQYF,TGCGCCAGCAGCCAAGTAATAGCGGGGGGGCAAGAGACCCAGTACTTC
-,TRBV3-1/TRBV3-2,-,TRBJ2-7,CASSQVPQAFEQYF,TGTGCCAGCAGCCAAGTCCCCCAAGCCTTTGAGCAGTACTTC
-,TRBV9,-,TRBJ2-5,CASSRGMETQYF,TGTGCCAGCAGCAGGGGGATGGAGACCCAGTACTTC